The 30 T cell receptor beta chains listed next were all sequenced from one sample in a study of blood T cell repertoires in COVID-19. The assay was immunoSEQ multiplex PCR, and TCRdb's table has in-frame clones only and misses some. The sample has about 250,000 clones; around 84% are singletons. The sequencing sample was made of PBMCs or T cells enriched from blood (not recorded which). These receptors were obtained from a man aged 35-49 years who had recovered from COVID-19.

The V and J genes are TRBV11-1 and TRBJ1-1, with D possibly TRBD1 on 5 matching bases. The CDR3 is 16 amino acids. The V end lost 0 bases, the J end lost 6 bases, and 17 bases lay between the germline ends. Germline V gene data show CDR1 as SGHAT and CDR2 as FQDESV (reference sequence). CDR3 nucleotide sequence: TGTGCCAGCAGCTTAGCCAACAGCTGGGGGGGAGCTGAAGCTTTCTTT. Translating it yields CASSLANSWGGAEAFF.

The chain couples TRBV11-1 to TRBJ2-5, with a possible D match to TRBD1 (6 bases). The germline gives CDR1 SGHAT, CDR2 FQDESV (reference sequence). The CDR3 is made up of 13 amino acids. V gave up 6 bases and J gave up 2 bases, with 10 bases separating them. CDR3: CASSRDRQETQYF. The CDR3 bases are TGTGCCAGCAGTCGAGACAGGCAAGAGACCCAGTACTTC.

J is TRBJ2-1 and V is TRBV3-1 (or the pseudogene TRBV3-2); D ambiguous. Trimming took off 0 bases at V and 7 bases at J, with 10 bases between the two ends. The CDR3 covers 14 residues. Germline values: CDR1 LGHDT, CDR2 YNNKEL (reference sequence). CDR3 amino acids: CASSQDIVSNEQFF. The CDR3 bases are TGTGCCAGCAGCCAAGATATAGTTTCTAATGAGCAGTTCTTC.

This sequence joins TRBV15 and TRBJ1-6; D not certain. Per germline, CDR1 LNHNV and CDR2 YYDKDF (reference sequence). This CDR3 spans 12 amino acids. Between the trimmed V and J ends, which lost 1 base and 8 bases, there was a span of 3 bases. Here the CDR3 DNA reads TGTGCCACCAGCAGAGCGGATTCACCCCTCCACTTT. It yields the protein CATSRADSPLHF.

The rearrangement links TRBV7-9 to TRBJ1-2; D call uncertain. Germline CDR1 reads SEHNR; CDR2 reads FQNEAQ (reference sequence). The CDR3 loop spans 13 amino acids. The V end was cut by 3 bases, the J end by 7 bases, with 12 bases between. The DNA for the CDR3 is TGTGCCAGCAGCTTCGAGTCCGATGGTGGCTACACCTTC. Translation gives CASSFESDGGYTF.

For the CDR3, the DNA is TGTGCTAGTGGAGCGGGACAGGGATTAGGGGAGACCCAGTACTTC. Residues: CASGAGQGLGETQYF. The J gene is TRBJ2-5, the V gene TRBV12-5; TRBD1 agrees at 9 bases. With 6 bases clipped from V and 5 bases from J, the junction kept 10 bases outside the gene matches. Germline CDR1 LGHNT, CDR2 FRNRAP. This CDR3 has 15 residues.

The CDR3 spells CASSIRDRGPGELFF. As DNA, the CDR3 is TGTGCCAGCAGCATCCGGGACAGGGGGCCCGGGGAGCTGTTTTTT. The chain carries TRBV7-9 and TRBJ2-2; 12 bases fit TRBD1. The germline V gene has CDR1 SEHNR and CDR2 FQNEAQ (reference sequence). The V gene end was trimmed by 5 bases and the J gene end by 6 bases; junction bases not matched to a gene: 4. The CDR3 length is 15 residues. Together with reference TRBV7-9 and TRBJ2-2, the CDR3 gives the full variable domain: DTGVSQNPRHKITKRGQNVTFRCDPISEHNRLYWYRQTLGQGPEFLTYFQNEAQLEKSRLLSDRFSAERPKGSFSTLEIQRTEQGDSAMYLCASSIRDRGPGELFFGEGSRLTVL.

This clone was recorded only once. The chain uses TRBV5-1 and TRBJ2-5; 10 positions agree with TRBD2. V dropped 2 bases and J dropped 0; count of bases not matched to a gene: 4. The length of the CDR3 is 16 residues. Germline V lookup: CDR1 SGHRS, CDR2 YFSETQ. DNA for the CDR3: TGCGCCAGCAGCTTATTTAGCGGGGGGAACCAAGAGACCCAGTACTTC. Translation gives CASSLFSGGNQETQYF.

The genes are TRBV28 and TRBJ1-1; D is undetermined. CDR3 size: 15 residues. The germline V gene encodes CDR1 MDHEN and CDR2 SYDVKM. Deletions cut 2 bases from V and 1 base from J, with 11 bases between. CDR3 sequence: CASSLPSAGNTEAFF. As DNA, the CDR3 is TGTGCCAGCAGTTTACCGAGTGCAGGGAACACTGAAGCTTTCTTT.

The chain employs TRBV19 and TRBJ2-7, with 12 nucleotides matching TRBD1. Germline CDR1 LNHDA, CDR2 SQIVND (reference sequence). After removal of 8 bases from V and 7 bases from J, the junction contained 9 bases not matched to a gene. This CDR3 spans 14 amino acids. The CDR3 DNA reads TGTGCCAGTCAACCGGGACAGGGGGCGCGAGAGCAGTACTTC. Residues: CASQPGQGAREQYF.

The CDR3, as DNA: TGTGCCAGCAGCGTTCCTCGGGGGTCGGGGGAGCAGTTCTTC. As protein: CASSVPRGSGEQFF. The chain recombines TRBV9 with TRBJ2-1; the D gene is possibly TRBD2 (6 bases). Germline-derived CDR1 and CDR2 are SGDLS and YYNGEE. The V end lost 2 bases, the J end lost 10 bases, and 16 bases lay between the germline ends. The CDR3 runs 14 residues.

The rearrangement joins TRBV11-2 to TRBJ2-1; 7 bases match TRBD2. The junction had 13 bases not matched to a gene; V was cut back by 6 bases and J by 8 bases. Looked up from germline, CDR1 is SGHAT and CDR2 is FQNNGV. This CDR3 contains 15 residues. The CDR3 region has the DNA TGTGCCAGCAGTCAGCGGCGGGAGAAGGGAGATGAGCAGTTCTTC. This translates into CASSQRREKGDEQFF.

This rearrangement joins TRBV29-1 to TRBJ2-1; D is undetermined. This CDR3 has 12 amino acids. The V end lost 7 bases, the J end lost 7 bases, and 14 bases lay between the germline ends. Germline loops: CDR1 SQVTM, CDR2 ANQGSEA. The CDR3 loop reads CSARIEANEQFF. Here the CDR3 DNA reads TGCAGCGCGCGCATTGAGGCGAATGAGCAGTTCTTC.

This sequence joins TRBV7-9 and TRBJ2-4; maybe TRBD1 (5 bases). Germline V gene lookup returns CDR1 SEHNR and CDR2 FQNEAQ (reference sequence). The CDR3 consists of 14 residues. Between the trimmed V and J ends, which lost 2 bases and 3 bases, there was a span of 8 bases. For the CDR3, the DNA is TGTGCCAGCAGCTTACCAGGGCTCAAAAACATTCAGTACTTC. Translating gives CASSLPGLKNIQYF. Combining the CDR3 with reference TRBV7-9 and TRBJ2-4 gives the whole variable domain DTGVSQNPRHKITKRGQNVTFRCDPISEHNRLYWYRQTLGQGPEFLTYFQNEAQLEKSRLLSDRFSAERPKGSFSTLEIQRTEQGDSAMYLCASSLPGLKNIQYFGAGTRLSVL.

The chain carries TRBV19 and TRBJ2-7; possibly TRBD1 for D (8 bases). The germline CDR1 and CDR2 sequences are LNHDA and SQIVND (reference sequence). The CDR3 runs 12 residues. Trimming took off 6 bases at V and 12 bases at J, with 18 bases between the two ends. CDR3 nucleotide sequence: TGTGCCAGTAGCACAGGGGGGGCACAAACGTACTTC. It codes for CASSTGGAQTYF.

The chain carries TRBV5-1 and TRBJ2-1, with D perhaps matching TRBD1 (6 bases). Germline loops: CDR1 SGHRS, CDR2 YFSETQ. The CDR3 consists of 22 residues. Trimming shortened V by 0 bases and J by 0 bases, and 28 bases separated the two germline ends. CDR3 bases: TGCGCCAGCAGCTTGGATCTTCCCAACGGACAGAGTTTACCCAGCTCCTACAATGAGCAGTTCTTC. It is translated as CASSLDLPNGQSLPSSYNEQFF.

This clone has only one observation. The CDR3 loop reads CASSVAGRGEDGYTF. The CDR3 bases are TGTGCCAGCAGCGTAGCCGGCAGGGGGGAGGATGGCTACACCTTC. The chain is built from TRBV9 and TRBJ1-2, with 7 bases matching TRBD1. This CDR3 region has 15 residues. Trimming removed 0 bases from V and 6 bases from J; junction bases left unmatched: 8. In germline, CDR1 is SGDLS, CDR2 YYNGEE.

The chain joins TRBV4-2 to TRBJ1-3, with 7 bases that match TRBD1. Per the germline V gene, CDR1 is LGHNA and CDR2 is YNFKEQ. V gave up 4 bases and J gave up 0 bases; unmatched junction bases: 0. The CDR3 has 14 amino acids. CDR3 in amino acids: CASSRDSSGNTIYF. In DNA form, the CDR3 reads TGTGCCAGCAGCCGGGACAGCTCTGGAAACACCATATATTTT.

The chain joins TRBV5-6 to TRBJ1-1; D may be TRBD1 (6 bases). The CDR3 is made up of 13 amino acids. The V end was cut by 4 bases, the J end by 4 bases, with 11 bases between. Germline CDR1 reads SGHDT; CDR2 reads YYEEEE. CDR3 protein: CASSLGGLTEAFF. CDR3 coding DNA: TGTGCCAGCAGCCTTGGGGGCCTCACTGAAGCTTTCTTT.

The genes are TRBV12-3 or TRBV12-4 and TRBJ2-7, with D maybe TRBD2 (5 bases). Trimming removed 4 bases from V and 8 bases from J, with 15 bases in between. The CDR3 consists of 13 residues. The CDR3 nucleotides read TGTGCCAGCAGTTACGAGACAAGCGGTAAGCAGTACTTC. Its translation is CASSYETSGKQYF.

This clone has more than one count but fewer than ten. Other DNA sequences in this specimen translate into the identical CDR3. J is TRBJ2-1 and V is TRBV14; D remains unclear. Trimming took off 3 bases at V and 0 bases at J, with 9 bases between the two ends. Germline V CDR1 and CDR2: SGHDN, FVKESK. The CDR3 consists of 15 residues. Here the CDR3 reads CASSQGPSSYNEQFF. The CDR3, as DNA: TGTGCCAGCAGCCAGGGCCCGAGCTCCTACAATGAGCAGTTCTTC.

This chain uses TRBV7-9 with TRBJ2-5, with D tentatively TRBD1 (5 bases). CDR1 SEHNR and CDR2 FQNEAQ come from the germline V gene (reference sequence). CDR3 length: 13 amino acids. Trimming left V 3 bases short and J 5 bases short, with 10 bases between. The CDR3 nucleotides are TGTGCCAGCAGCTTTCCCTCAGGGGAGACCCAGTACTTC. Translated: CASSFPSGETQYF.

The chain is built from TRBV19 and TRBJ1-4, with 8 bases identical to TRBD1. The V and J ends lost 6 bases and 6 bases, in that order; junction bases with no gene match: 6. Germline-derived CDR1 and CDR2 are LNHDA and SQIVND (reference sequence). This CDR3 has 14 amino acids. DNA of the CDR3: TGTGCCAGTAGCCAGGGGGCCAGTTATGAAAAACTGTTTTTT. The encoded protein is CASSQGASYEKLFF.

The chain recombines TRBV18 with TRBJ2-5; 12 nucleotides agree with TRBD2. V was clipped by 6 bases and J by 4 bases; unmatched bases: 6. There are 15 residues in the CDR3. Per the germline V gene, CDR1 is KGHSH and CDR2 is LQKENI. CDR3 residues: CASSRPGLAGETQYF. The CDR3 bases are TGTGCCAGCTCCCGTCCGGGACTAGCGGGAGAGACCCAGTACTTC. Supplemented by reference TRBV18 and TRBJ2-5, the full variable domain reads NAGVMQNPRHLVRRRGQEARLRCSPMKGHSHVYWYRQLPEEGLKFMVYLQKENIIDESGMPKERFSAEFPKEGPSILRIQQVVRGDSAAYFCASSRPGLAGETQYFGPGTRLLVL.

The chain couples TRBV7-9 to TRBJ2-6; the D gene is possibly TRBD2 (6 bases). The V and J ends lost 5 bases and 0 bases respectively, with 20 bases between them. This CDR3 is 19 amino acids long. The germline gives CDR1 SEHNR, CDR2 FQNEAQ (reference sequence). The CDR3 coding sequence is TGTGCCAGCAGCGAGGGTCCCCAGGGACTCTTCTCTGGGGCCAACGTCCTGACTTTC. Translating it yields CASSEGPQGLFSGANVLTF. Combining the CDR3 with reference TRBV7-9 and TRBJ2-6 gives the whole variable domain DTGVSQNPRHKITKRGQNVTFRCDPISEHNRLYWYRQTLGQGPEFLTYFQNEAQLEKSRLLSDRFSAERPKGSFSTLEIQRTEQGDSAMYLCASSEGPQGLFSGANVLTFGAGSRLTVL.

Here the CDR3 DNA reads TGTGCCAGCAGTTTTAGAGGTTATAATTCACCCCTCCACTTT. Its translation is CASSFRGYNSPLHF. This sequence joins TRBV27 and TRBJ1-6; no firm D call. The V end was cut by 3 bases, the J end by 4 bases, with 7 bases between. Per germline, CDR1 MNHEY and CDR2 SMNVEV (reference sequence). The CDR3 loop spans 14 amino acids.

The chain has TRBV27 and TRBJ1-5; TRBD1 might be the D (6 bases). The germline V and J ends were trimmed by 1 base and 5 bases, with 12 bases remaining between them. In germline, CDR1 is MNHEY, CDR2 SMNVEV (reference sequence). The CDR3 sequence is 15 residues long. In DNA, the CDR3 is TGTGCCAGCAGTTTATTATCGACAGGCCATCAGCCCCAGCATTTT. Translation gives CASSLLSTGHQPQHF.

This clone was seen only once. J is TRBJ2-7 and V is TRBV21-1; the table's D call TRBD1 went unverified against the DNA. TRBV21-1 is assigned pseudogene status. The CDR3 runs 17 residues. The CDR3 reads CASSKGPGHQSSYEQYF. The CDR3 region has the DNA TGTGCCAGCAGCAAAGGGCCGGGACACCAGAGCTCCTACGAGCAGTACTTC.

The chain employs TRBV5-1 and TRBJ2-2; D is possibly TRBD2 (6 bases). The CDR3 has 14 residues. Trimming stripped 6 bases from V and 2 bases from J, with 11 bases between. Germline-derived CDR1 and CDR2 are SGHRS and YFSETQ. The CDR3 loop is CASKREANTGELFF. The CDR3 DNA reads TGCGCCAGCAAAAGGGAGGCTAACACCGGGGAGCTGTTTTTT.

The V and J genes are TRBV5-1 and TRBJ1-5, with 7 nucleotides matching TRBD1. Germline V gene sequence: CDR1 SGHRS, CDR2 YFSETQ. The CDR3 runs to 15 residues. Trimming took 0 bases from V and 2 from J; bases not matched to a gene: 2. DNA for the CDR3: TGCGCCAGCAGCTTGGCCGGACAGGGCAATCAGCCCCAGCATTTT. It is translated as CASSLAGQGNQPQHF.